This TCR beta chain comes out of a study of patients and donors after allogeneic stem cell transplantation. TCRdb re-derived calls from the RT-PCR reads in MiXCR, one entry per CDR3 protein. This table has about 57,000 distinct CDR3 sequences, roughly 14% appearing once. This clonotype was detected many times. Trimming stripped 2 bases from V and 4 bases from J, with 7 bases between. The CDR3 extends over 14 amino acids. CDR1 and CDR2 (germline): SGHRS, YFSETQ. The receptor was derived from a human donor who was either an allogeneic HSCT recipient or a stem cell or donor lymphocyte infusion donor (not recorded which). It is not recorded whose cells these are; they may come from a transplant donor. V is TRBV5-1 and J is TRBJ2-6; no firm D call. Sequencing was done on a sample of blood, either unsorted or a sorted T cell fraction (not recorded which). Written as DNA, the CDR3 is TGCGCCAGCAGCTTTACCCCCGGGGCCAACGTCCTGACTTTC. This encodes CASSFTPGANVLTF.